Presented here are 2 T cell receptor beta chains from one specimen sequenced in a study of beta chain features in type 1 diabetes. Every bit of the isolated RNA underwent reverse transcription, so sequencing read expressed TCRB transcripts. Clones were sequenced by immunoSEQ multiplex PCR, and TCRdb holds only the in-frame ones, with some missing. Found here are about 150,000 clones, nearly 50% of them singletons; the top ten hold under 0.5%. The material sequenced was Tregs from blood. All receptors derive from a young man in good health.

This chain uses TRBV27 with TRBJ1-1; no definite D call. Germline V gives CDR1 MNHEY, CDR2 SMNVEV (reference sequence). The CDR3 runs 15 residues. Trimming removed 4 bases at V and 0 bases at J, with 12 bases between. The CDR3 DNA sequence: TGTGCCAGCAGTTCCCTAGGAGCCATGAACACTGAAGCTTTCTTT. Translation gives CASSSLGAMNTEAFF.

The chain carries TRBV5-1 and TRBJ2-1; the match to TRBD1 covers 7 bases. After removal of 0 bases from V and 3 bases from J, the junction contained 0 bases not matched to a gene. The CDR3 loop spans 14 amino acids. Germline loops: CDR1 SGHRS, CDR2 YFSETQ. The CDR3 nucleotides are TGCGCCAGCAGCTTGGGGGACAGCTACAATGAGCAGTTCTTC. Translating gives CASSLGDSYNEQFF.